This T cell receptor (beta chain) was recovered during a study of T cell responses to AZD1222 COVID-19 vaccine. Generated by immunoSEQ multiplex PCR, the TCRdb table keeps only in-frame clones and is missing some. The sample shows more than 120,000 clones, over 85% of them seen only once. V was clipped by 0 bases and J by 7 bases; unmatched bases: 5. CDR3 length: 15 amino acids. The germline V gene has CDR1 SGHAT and CDR2 FQNNGV. Study observations and caveats: Close to half of spike-specific TCRs reportedly recognize unmutated variant regions. Donors in the cohort were predominantly white British and more often female, and clonal diversity was possibly underestimated.

Of note for this clone: What it binds is not known.

This sequence joins TRBV11-2 and TRBJ2-7, with TRBD1 matching 11 bases. The input for sequencing was peripheral blood, taken 28 days after the second AZD1222 dose. This TCR derives from an adult who received the AZD1222 COVID-19 vaccine. In DNA form, the CDR3 reads TGTGCCAGCAGCTTAGATGGGACAGGGGGTGGGGAGCAGTACTTC. It yields the protein CASSLDGTGGGEQYF.